The rows below give T cell receptor beta chains drawn from one sample of a study of identical twins. TCRdb reprocessed the 5' RACE reads with MiXCR, giving one entry per CDR3 protein. The table records about 200,000 distinct CDR3 sequences, around 8.1% of them present only once. The data were also submitted as part of a second study, on yellow fever vaccine responses in identical twins.

The sequenced material came from memory (CD45RO+) T cells sorted from blood. The receptor source for this set is a woman aged 18 to 35 in good health. CDR3s leave out the opening cysteine and the closing phenylalanine or tryptophan. Fields, in order: clone size, J gene, V gene, CDR3 protein. The listing skips clone size in some rows; elsewhere it reads once, few, many or a size class.

>many|TRBJ2-5|TRBV20-1
SASPSETQY
>NA|TRBJ1-6|TRBV6-1
ASRIPGTANSPLH
>few|TRBJ2-4|TRBV20-1
SASLPGALIAKNIQY
>many|TRBJ2-2|TRBV18
ASSPQNTGELF
>many|TRBJ2-3|TRBV15
ATSRNDPRDADTQY
>NA|TRBJ2-5|TRBV3-1
ASSPGTSGTGETQY
>many|TRBJ2-7|TRBV10-3
AIKSDYEQY
>many|TRBJ2-5|TRBV5-6
ASSLGSGAKTQY
>NA|TRBJ2-6|TRBV12-3/TRBV12-4
ASSFLVAGTGANVLT
>many|TRBJ1-2|TRBV3-1
ASSQVSGTGLYGYT